This T cell receptor (beta chain) was identified in a study of T-cell reconstitution after alpha-beta-depleted transplantation in children. Whole-study results and caveats: About two months after transplant, alpha-beta T cells reportedly came from several hundred expanded graft clones.

V lost 7 bases, J lost 1 base, and 10 bases lay in between. CDR1 is MDHEN and CDR2 is SYDVKM in the germline V gene. The CDR3 length is 13 residues. Preparation of the TCRbeta library was carried out with unique molecular identifiers. TCRdb called the PCR reads again in MiXCR, with one record for every CDR3 protein. Counted here are some 260,000 distinct CDR3 sequences, roughly a quarter occurring once; the ten biggest clones make up around 4.8%. Points on this clonotype: Its specificity is not known.

This receptor was obtained from a female patient aged 2 to 10 who had a stem cell transplant for congenital amegakaryocytic thrombocytopenia, so the T cells may come from the graft donor. Sequencing used PBMCs, mostly from graft donor cells, obtained 360 days after TCRalphabeta/CD19-depleted stem cell transplant. This sequence joins TRBV28 and TRBJ1-1; the D is unclear. The CDR3 DNA sequence: TGTGCCAGCACCTTAAACGGGAACACTGAAGCTTTCTTT. It encodes CASTLNGNTEAFF. Variable domain in full (rest from reference TRBV28 and TRBJ1-1): DVKVTQSSRYLVKRTGEKVFLECVQDMDHENMFWYRQDPGLGLRLIYFSYDVKMKEKGDIPEGYSVSREKKERFSLILESASTNQTSMYLCASTLNGNTEAFFGQGTRLTVV.